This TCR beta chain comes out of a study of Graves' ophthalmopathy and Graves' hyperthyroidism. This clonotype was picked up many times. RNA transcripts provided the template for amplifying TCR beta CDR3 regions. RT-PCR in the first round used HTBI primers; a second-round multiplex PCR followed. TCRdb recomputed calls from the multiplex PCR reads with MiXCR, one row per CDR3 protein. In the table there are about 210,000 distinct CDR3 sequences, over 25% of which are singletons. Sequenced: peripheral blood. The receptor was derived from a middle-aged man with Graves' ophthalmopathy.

CDR3 residues: CASSFDEQYF. CDR3 DNA: TGTGCCAGCAGCTTTGACGAGCAGTACTTC. This chain uses TRBV7-9 with TRBJ2-7; D gene uncertain. V lost 3 bases and J 5 bases, leaving 2 bases between the germline ends. There are 10 residues in the CDR3. Per germline, CDR1 SEHNR and CDR2 FQNEAQ (reference sequence).